A single T cell receptor beta chain is shown here with its context. Its specificity is not known. The PCR made use of 60 Vbeta and 13 Jbeta primers. The method was immunoSEQ multiplex PCR; TCRdb's version includes in-frame clones alone and lacks a portion of them. The table lists over 150,000 clones, over 60% of them singletons. The sample is drawn from a study of cytomegalovirus exposure and HLA in healthy donors. The study's findings and limits: TCR beta chain V- and J-gene trimming was linked, in a later analysis, to a missense variant in DCLRE1C.

This CDR3 has 17 residues. Germline CDR1 SGHNT, CDR2 YYREEE (reference sequence). Trimming took 5 bases from V and 0 from J, leaving 18 bases between them. The TCR originated in a woman aged 30 to 39 in good health and CMV-seronegative. Material for sequencing was PBMCs. This rearrangement joins TRBV5-4 to TRBJ2-1; possible D gene TRBD2, 5 bases. This CDR3 reads CASRRDMFAGSYNEQFF. CDR3 nucleotide sequence: TGTGCCAGCAGACGCGATATGTTTGCGGGCTCCTACAATGAGCAGTTCTTC.